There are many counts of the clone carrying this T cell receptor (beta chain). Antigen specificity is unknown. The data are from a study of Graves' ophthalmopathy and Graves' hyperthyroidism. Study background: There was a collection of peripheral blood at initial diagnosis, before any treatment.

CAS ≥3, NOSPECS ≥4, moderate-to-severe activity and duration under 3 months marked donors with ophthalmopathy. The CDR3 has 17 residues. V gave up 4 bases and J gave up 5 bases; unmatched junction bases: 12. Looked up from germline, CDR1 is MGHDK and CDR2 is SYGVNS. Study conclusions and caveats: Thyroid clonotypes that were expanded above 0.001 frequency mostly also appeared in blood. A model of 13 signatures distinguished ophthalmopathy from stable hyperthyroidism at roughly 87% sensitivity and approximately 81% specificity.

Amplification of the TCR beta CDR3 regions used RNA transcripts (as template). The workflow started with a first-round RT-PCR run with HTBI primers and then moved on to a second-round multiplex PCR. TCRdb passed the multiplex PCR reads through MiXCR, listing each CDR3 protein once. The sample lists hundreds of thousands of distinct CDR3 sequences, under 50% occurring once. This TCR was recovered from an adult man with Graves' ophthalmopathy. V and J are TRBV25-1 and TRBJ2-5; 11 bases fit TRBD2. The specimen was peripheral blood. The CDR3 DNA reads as TGTGCCAGCAGTGGCCTCAAGACTAGCGGGAAAGATGAGACCCAGTACTTC. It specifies CASSGLKTSGKDETQYF.